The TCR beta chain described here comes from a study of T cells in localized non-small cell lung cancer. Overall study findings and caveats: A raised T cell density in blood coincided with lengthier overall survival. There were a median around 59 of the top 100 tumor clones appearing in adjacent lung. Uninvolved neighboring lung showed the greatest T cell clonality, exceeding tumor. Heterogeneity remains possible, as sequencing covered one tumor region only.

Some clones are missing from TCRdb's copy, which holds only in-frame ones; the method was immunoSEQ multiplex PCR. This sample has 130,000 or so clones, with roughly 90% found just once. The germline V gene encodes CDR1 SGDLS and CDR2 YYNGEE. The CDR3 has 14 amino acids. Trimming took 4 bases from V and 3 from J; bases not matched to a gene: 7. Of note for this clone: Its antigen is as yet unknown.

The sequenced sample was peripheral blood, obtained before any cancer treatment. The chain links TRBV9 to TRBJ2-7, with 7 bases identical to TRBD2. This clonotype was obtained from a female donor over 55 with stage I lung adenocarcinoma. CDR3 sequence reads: CASSFGLVGYEQYF. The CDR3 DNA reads TGTGCCAGCAGCTTTGGACTAGTCGGCTACGAGCAGTACTTC.